A selection of T cell receptor beta chains follows, all from one sample in a study of blood T cell repertoires in COVID-19. The table came from immunoSEQ multiplex PCR; TCRdb's copy has only in-frame clones and leaves some out. The table lists 150,000 to 200,000 clones, around 82% of them singletons, with about a tenth in the top ten. Source material: peripheral blood. Receptors originate from a man in his 70s with active or convalescent COVID-19. CDR3s include the opening cysteine and the closing phenylalanine or tryptophan. The order of the fields is V gene, J gene, D gene, clone size, CDR3 protein, CDR3 DNA. D genes are given only for firm matches. Clone size is stated in some rows and not others, as once, few, many or a class when expanded.

V gene: TRBV7-9; J gene: TRBJ2-7; D gene: NA; clone size: many; CDR3 protein: CASSSPRTALYEQYF; CDR3 DNA: TGTGCCAGCAGCTCCCCCCGGACAGCCCTCTACGAGCAGTACTTC
V gene: TRBV5-4; J gene: TRBJ1-5; D gene: NA; clone size: NA; CDR3 protein: CASSNKNSNQPQHF; CDR3 DNA: TGTGCCAGCAGCAACAAGAATAGCAATCAGCCCCAGCATTTT
V gene: TRBV5-6; J gene: TRBJ2-7; D gene: NA; clone size: once; CDR3 protein: CASSLGPDSFSYEQYF; CDR3 DNA: TGTGCCAGCAGCTTGGGGCCTGACAGTTTTTCCTACGAGCAGTACTTC
V gene: TRBV29-1; J gene: TRBJ2-6; D gene: NA; clone size: NA; CDR3 protein: CSVSGQSGANVLTF; CDR3 DNA: TGCAGCGTAAGCGGACAGTCTGGGGCCAACGTCCTGACTTTC
V gene: TRBV30; J gene: TRBJ2-3; D gene: TRBD1; clone size: NA; CDR3 protein: CAWSPGQSTDTQYF; CDR3 DNA: TGTGCCTGGAGTCCGGGACAGAGCACAGATACGCAGTATTTT
V gene: TRBV5-5; J gene: TRBJ1-1; D gene: NA; clone size: NA; CDR3 protein: CASRPVLAQPEAFF; CDR3 DNA: TGTGCCAGCAGACCAGTCCTGGCCCAACCTGAAGCTTTCTTT
V gene: TRBV27; J gene: TRBJ2-3; D gene: TRBD2; clone size: NA; CDR3 protein: CASSLRSGRVSTDTQYF; CDR3 DNA: TGTGCCAGCAGTTTAAGAAGCGGGAGGGTCAGCACAGATACGCAGTATTTT
V gene: TRBV28; J gene: TRBJ2-5; D gene: TRBD1; clone size: NA; CDR3 protein: CASSSMTGTTETQYF; CDR3 DNA: TGTGCCAGCAGTTCTATGACAGGGACCACGGAGACCCAGTACTTC
V gene: TRBV5-1; J gene: TRBJ1-1; D gene: NA; clone size: NA; CDR3 protein: CASSPRGTNTEAFF; CDR3 DNA: TGCGCCAGCAGCCCGAGGGGGACCAACACTGAAGCTTTCTTT
V gene: TRBV7-9; J gene: TRBJ2-1; D gene: TRBD2; clone size: NA; CDR3 protein: CASSLVLAGGNEQFF; CDR3 DNA: TGTGCCAGCAGCTTAGTCCTAGCGGGGGGAAATGAGCAGTTCTTC
V gene: TRBV19; J gene: TRBJ1-4; D gene: NA; clone size: NA; CDR3 protein: CASSPGVASRREKLFF; CDR3 DNA: TGTGCCAGTAGTCCCGGAGTGGCCTCCCGAAGGGAAAAACTGTTTTTT
V gene: TRBV7-2; J gene: TRBJ2-3; D gene: NA; clone size: NA; CDR3 protein: CASSLDREDTQYF; CDR3 DNA: TGTGCCAGCAGCTTAGACAGGGAAGATACGCAGTATTTT
V gene: TRBV30; J gene: TRBJ1-4; D gene: NA; clone size: NA; CDR3 protein: CAWKDSPNEKLFF; CDR3 DNA: TGTGCCTGGAAGGACAGCCCTAATGAAAAACTGTTTTTT
V gene: TRBV7-2; J gene: TRBJ1-2; D gene: NA; clone size: NA; CDR3 protein: CASSLQKGGLGGYTF; CDR3 DNA: TGTGCCAGCAGCTTACAGAAAGGGGGTCTTGGCGGCTACACCTTC
V gene: TRBV30; J gene: TRBJ1-4; D gene: NA; clone size: NA; CDR3 protein: CGMTGGFEKLFF; CDR3 DNA: TGTGGTATGACGGGCGGGTTTGAAAAACTGTTTTTT
V gene: TRBV2; J gene: TRBJ2-4; D gene: NA; clone size: NA; CDR3 protein: CASRPETDSDIQYF; CDR3 DNA: TGTGCCAGCAGACCCGAGACAGATAGTGACATTCAGTACTTC
V gene: TRBV20-1; J gene: TRBJ1-5; D gene: NA; clone size: NA; CDR3 protein: CSASTVPSNQPQHF; CDR3 DNA: TGCAGTGCTAGTACAGTCCCTAGCAATCAGCCCCAGCATTTT
V gene: TRBV19; J gene: TRBJ1-5; D gene: NA; clone size: NA; CDR3 protein: CASSRGVWGGQPQHF; CDR3 DNA: TGTGCCAGTAGTCGGGGGGTGTGGGGAGGTCAGCCCCAGCATTTT
V gene: TRBV6-5; J gene: TRBJ1-2; D gene: TRBD1; clone size: few; CDR3 protein: CASSNRGDYGYTF; CDR3 DNA: TGTGCCAGCAGTAACAGGGGTGACTATGGCTACACCTTC
V gene: TRBV3-1/TRBV3-2; J gene: TRBJ2-7; D gene: NA; clone size: few; CDR3 protein: CASSQRVAYEQYF; CDR3 DNA: TGTGCCAGCAGCCAGCGGGTCGCCTACGAGCAGTACTTC
V gene: TRBV7-7; J gene: TRBJ2-1; D gene: NA; clone size: NA; CDR3 protein: CASSPRGDRISYNEQFF; CDR3 DNA: TGTGCCAGCAGCCCGAGAGGCGACAGGATTTCCTACAATGAGCAGTTCTTC
V gene: TRBV28; J gene: TRBJ1-5; D gene: NA; clone size: NA; CDR3 protein: CASSPPGKHNQPQHF; CDR3 DNA: TGTGCCAGCAGTCCCCCGGGTAAGCACAATCAGCCCCAGCATTTT
V gene: TRBV3-1/TRBV3-2; J gene: TRBJ1-1; D gene: TRBD1; clone size: once; CDR3 protein: CASSRLTGGGTEAFF; CDR3 DNA: TGTGCCAGCAGCCGACTGACAGGGGGAGGAACTGAAGCTTTCTTT
V gene: TRBV28; J gene: TRBJ2-6; D gene: TRBD1; clone size: NA; CDR3 protein: CASLMVTGKAAGANVLTF; CDR3 DNA: TGTGCCAGCTTAATGGTGACAGGGAAGGCGGCTGGGGCCAACGTCCTGACTTTC
V gene: TRBV29-1; J gene: TRBJ1-2; D gene: NA; clone size: few; CDR3 protein: CSVEEGNYGYTF; CDR3 DNA: TGCAGCGTTGAAGAGGGCAACTATGGCTACACCTTC
V gene: TRBV29-1; J gene: TRBJ2-7; D gene: NA; clone size: NA; CDR3 protein: CSVGDYPYEQYF; CDR3 DNA: TGCAGCGTTGGAGACTACCCCTACGAGCAGTACTTC
V gene: TRBV24-1; J gene: TRBJ2-3; D gene: TRBD1; clone size: few; CDR3 protein: CATSETGTGLSSTDTQYF; CDR3 DNA: TGTGCCACCAGTGAAACCGGGACAGGGTTATCGAGCACAGATACGCAGTATTTT
V gene: TRBV9; J gene: TRBJ1-2; D gene: NA; clone size: once; CDR3 protein: CASGQVTYGYTF; CDR3 DNA: TGTGCCAGCGGACAAGTAACCTATGGCTACACCTTC